The source of this TCR beta chain is a study of T cells in Graves' hyperthyroidism and ophthalmopathy. Study conclusions and caveats: Ophthalmopathy was model-predicted a median about 7.1 months pre-onset. Expanded thyroid clonotypes (above 0.001) were mostly also found in blood.

About this clonotype itself: Its cognate antigen is unknown.

The hyperthyroidism patients had all been newly diagnosed, and their disease duration was under 2 months. Their ages ranged from 18 to 65 years. Between the trimmed V and J ends, which lost 0 bases and 9 bases, there was a span of 14 bases. The CDR3 has 13 amino acids. The germline CDR1 and CDR2 sequences are SQVTM and ANQGSEA. TCR beta CDR3 regions were amplified from RNA. Carried out on the TCR CDR3, a first-round RT-PCR used the HTBI primer set. In TCRdb, the multiplex PCR reads were re-called with MiXCR into one record per CDR3 protein. The table shows under 350,000 distinct CDR3 sequences, with over 15% occurring only once.

The rearrangement links TRBV29-1 to TRBJ2-5; D unclear. This TCR came from a woman aged 45-65 years with Graves' hyperthyroidism. The sequencing sample was made of blood. The CDR3 sequence: CSVEEPLRKSQYF. DNA for the CDR3: TGCAGCGTTGAAGAGCCTCTCCGTAAATCCCAGTACTTC.